This T cell receptor (beta chain) came from a study of blood T cell repertoires in COVID-19. Across the whole study: The cDNA or gDNA used as material had been derived from T cells, B-cell-depleted T cells, or PBMCs.

This clone was counted once. Authors' processing steps: Estimated nucleated cell counts came from reference gene primer amplification. TCRdb's copy holds only in-frame clones and misses some; the assay was immunoSEQ multiplex PCR. V and J calls plus clone size are reproduced from that table; the DNA served to infer D and trimming. The sample consists of 250,000 to 350,000 clones, nearly 90% of them appearing once. The CDR3 is 17 amino acids. Trimming took 0 bases from V and 0 from J, leaving 12 bases between them. From germline, CDR1 is LGHNA and CDR2 YNFKEQ. Input material: PBMCs or T cells enriched from blood (not recorded which). The chain recombines TRBV4-2 with TRBJ2-1; tentatively, D is TRBD1 (5 bases). The sequence came from a woman aged 18-29 years with acute COVID-19. CDR3 protein: CASSQDRGYSSYNEQFF. The CDR3 DNA is TGTGCCAGCAGCCAAGATAGGGGTTATAGCTCCTACAATGAGCAGTTCTTC.